Described below is a single TCR beta chain sequence and its context. Its antigen is unknown. This CDR3 is built from 17 residues. V lost 5 bases to trimming and J lost 7 bases; unmatched junction nucleotides: 10. The germline gives CDR1 SGHTA, CDR2 FQGNSA. Template switching introduced a universal primer site, and the cDNA bore unique molecular identifiers. Using its own MiXCR run on the 5' RACE reads, TCRdb lists one record per CDR3 protein. The table records 400,000 to 500,000 distinct CDR3 sequences, about 18% of them present only once. The data were taken from a study of identical twins. Study results and limitations: Weaker excess twin sharing was seen among beta out-of-frame sequences.

The sequencing sample was made of naive T cells sorted from blood. The receptor's source is a man aged 50 to 59 in good health. The V call is TRBV7-2, the J call TRBJ2-3; 15 bases are shared with TRBD2. CDR3 in amino acids: CASSPGLAGGRLYTQYF. CDR3 DNA: TGTGCCAGCAGCCCGGGACTAGCGGGGGGCAGATTATATACGCAGTATTTT.